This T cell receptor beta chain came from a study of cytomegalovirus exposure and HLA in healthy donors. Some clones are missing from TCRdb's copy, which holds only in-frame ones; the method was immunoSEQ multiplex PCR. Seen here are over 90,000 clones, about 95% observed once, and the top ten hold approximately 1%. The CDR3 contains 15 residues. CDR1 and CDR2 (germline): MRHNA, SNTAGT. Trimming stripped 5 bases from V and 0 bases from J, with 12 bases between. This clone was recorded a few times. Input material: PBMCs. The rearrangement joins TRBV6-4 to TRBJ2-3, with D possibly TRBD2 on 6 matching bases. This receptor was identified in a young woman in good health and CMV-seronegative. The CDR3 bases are TGTGCCAGCAGTCCCGGGACTTCGAGCACAGATACGCAGTATTTT. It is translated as CASSPGTSSTDTQYF.